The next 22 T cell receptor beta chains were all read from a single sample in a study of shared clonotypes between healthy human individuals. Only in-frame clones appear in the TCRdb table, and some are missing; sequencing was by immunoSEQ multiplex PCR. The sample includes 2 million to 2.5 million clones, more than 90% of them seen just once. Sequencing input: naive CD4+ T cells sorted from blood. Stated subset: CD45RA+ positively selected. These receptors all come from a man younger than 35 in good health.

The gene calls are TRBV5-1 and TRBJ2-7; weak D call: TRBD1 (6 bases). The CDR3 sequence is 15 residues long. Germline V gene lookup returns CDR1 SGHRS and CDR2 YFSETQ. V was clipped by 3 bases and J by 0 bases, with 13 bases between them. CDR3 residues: CASSSTTGRSYEQYF. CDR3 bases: TGCGCCAGCAGCTCGACGACAGGCCGCTCCTACGAGCAGTACTTC.

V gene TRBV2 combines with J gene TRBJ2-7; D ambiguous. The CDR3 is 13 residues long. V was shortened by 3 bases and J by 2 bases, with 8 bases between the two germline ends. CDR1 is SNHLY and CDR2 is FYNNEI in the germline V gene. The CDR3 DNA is TGTGCCAGCAGTGAGGGAACCCCCTACGAGCAGTACTTC. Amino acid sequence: CASSEGTPYEQYF.

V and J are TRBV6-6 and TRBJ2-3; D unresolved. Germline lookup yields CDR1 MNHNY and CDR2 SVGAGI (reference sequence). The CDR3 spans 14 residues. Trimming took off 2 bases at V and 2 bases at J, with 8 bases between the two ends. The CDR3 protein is CASSYRSTTDTQYF. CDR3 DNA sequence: TGTGCCAGCAGTTACCGTTCCACCACAGATACGCAGTATTTT.

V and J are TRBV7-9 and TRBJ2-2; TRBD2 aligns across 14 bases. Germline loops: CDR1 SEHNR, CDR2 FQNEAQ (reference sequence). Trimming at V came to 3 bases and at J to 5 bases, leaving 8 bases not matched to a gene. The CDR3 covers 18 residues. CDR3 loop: CASSFGGLAGALTGELFF. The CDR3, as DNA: TGTGCCAGCAGCTTCGGGGGACTAGCGGGAGCGCTAACCGGGGAGCTGTTTTTT.

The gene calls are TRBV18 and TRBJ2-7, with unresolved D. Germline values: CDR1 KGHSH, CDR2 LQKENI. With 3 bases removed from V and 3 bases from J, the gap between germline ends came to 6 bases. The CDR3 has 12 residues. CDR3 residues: CASSPYNYEQYF. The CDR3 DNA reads TGTGCCAGCTCACCGTATAACTACGAGCAGTACTTC.

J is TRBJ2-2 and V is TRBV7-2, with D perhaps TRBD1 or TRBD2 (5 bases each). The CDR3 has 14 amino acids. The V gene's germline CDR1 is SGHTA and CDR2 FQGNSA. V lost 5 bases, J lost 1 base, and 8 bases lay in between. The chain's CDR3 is CASSPGGNTGELFF. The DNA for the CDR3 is TGTGCCAGCAGCCCTGGGGGGAACACCGGGGAGCTGTTTTTT.

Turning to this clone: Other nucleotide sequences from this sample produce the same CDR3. In DNA, the CDR3 is TGTGCCAGCAGTTTATCAGTGAACACTGAAGCTTTCTTT. Amino acids: CASSLSVNTEAFF. The V call is TRBV28, the J call TRBJ1-1; D is undetermined. The CDR3 is made up of 13 amino acids. The germline gives CDR1 MDHEN, CDR2 SYDVKM. The V end lost 1 base, the J end lost 0 bases, and 3 bases lay between the germline ends.

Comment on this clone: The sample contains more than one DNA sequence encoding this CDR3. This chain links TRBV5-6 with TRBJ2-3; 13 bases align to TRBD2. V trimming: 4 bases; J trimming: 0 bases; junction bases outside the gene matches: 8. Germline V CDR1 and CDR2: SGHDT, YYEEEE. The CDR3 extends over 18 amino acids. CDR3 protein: CASSLGLAGKPSTDTQYF. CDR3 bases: TGTGCCAGCAGCCTGGGACTAGCGGGGAAACCTAGCACAGATACGCAGTATTTT. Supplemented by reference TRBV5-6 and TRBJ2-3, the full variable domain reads DAGVTQSPTHLIKTRGQQVTLRCSPKSGHDTVSWYQQALGQGPQFIFQYYEEEERQRGNFPDRFSGHQFPNYSSELNVNALLLGDSALYLCASSLGLAGKPSTDTQYFGPGTRLTVL.

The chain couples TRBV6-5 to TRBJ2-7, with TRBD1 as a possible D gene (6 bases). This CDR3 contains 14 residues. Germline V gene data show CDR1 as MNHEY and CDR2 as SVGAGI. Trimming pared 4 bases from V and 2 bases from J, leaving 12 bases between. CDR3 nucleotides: TGTGCCAGCAGTTGGCCCCCAGGGGCCTACGAGCAGTACTTC. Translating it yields CASSWPPGAYEQYF.

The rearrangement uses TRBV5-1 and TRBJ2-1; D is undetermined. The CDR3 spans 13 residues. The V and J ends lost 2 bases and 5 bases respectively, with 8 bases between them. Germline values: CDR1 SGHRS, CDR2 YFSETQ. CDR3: CASSLSGDNEQFF. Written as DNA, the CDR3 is TGCGCCAGCAGCTTAAGTGGAGACAATGAGCAGTTCTTC.

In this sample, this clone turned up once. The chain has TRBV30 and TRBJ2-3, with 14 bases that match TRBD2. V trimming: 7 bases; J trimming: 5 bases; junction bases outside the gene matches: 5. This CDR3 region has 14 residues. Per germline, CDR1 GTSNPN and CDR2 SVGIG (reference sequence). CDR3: CASTGTSGGDTQYF. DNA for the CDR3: TGTGCCTCTACCGGGACTAGCGGGGGAGATACGCAGTATTTT.

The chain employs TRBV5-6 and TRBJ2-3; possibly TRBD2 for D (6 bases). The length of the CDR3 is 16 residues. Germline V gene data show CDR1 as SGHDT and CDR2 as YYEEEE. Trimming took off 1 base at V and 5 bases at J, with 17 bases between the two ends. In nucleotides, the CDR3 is TGTGCCAGCAGCTTGATGTGGGACTCAACCCTAGATACGCAGTATTTT. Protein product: CASSLMWDSTLDTQYF.

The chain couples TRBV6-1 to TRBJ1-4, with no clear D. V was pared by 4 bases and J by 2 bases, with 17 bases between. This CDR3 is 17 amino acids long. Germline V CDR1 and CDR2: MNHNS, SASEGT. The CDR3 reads CASSVVGPYATNEKLFF. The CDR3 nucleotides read TGTGCCAGCAGTGTAGTGGGCCCCTACGCGACTAATGAAAAACTGTTTTTT.

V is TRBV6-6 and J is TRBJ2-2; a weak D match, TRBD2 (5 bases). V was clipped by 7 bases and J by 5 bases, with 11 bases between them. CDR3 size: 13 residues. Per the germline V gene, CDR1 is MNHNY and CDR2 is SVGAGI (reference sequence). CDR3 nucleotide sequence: TGTGCCAGCACTCAACTAGTTACCGGGGAGCTGTTTTTT. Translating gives CASTQLVTGELFF.

The DNA of the CDR3 is TGTGCCAGCATACCGGGACAGGGTACCTACGAGCAGTACTTC. This encodes CASIPGQGTYEQYF. This chain links TRBV28 with TRBJ2-7; 9 positions agree with TRBD1. V lost 7 bases, J lost 2 bases, and 6 bases stayed unmatched. This CDR3 comprises 14 residues. The V gene's germline CDR1 is MDHEN and CDR2 SYDVKM.

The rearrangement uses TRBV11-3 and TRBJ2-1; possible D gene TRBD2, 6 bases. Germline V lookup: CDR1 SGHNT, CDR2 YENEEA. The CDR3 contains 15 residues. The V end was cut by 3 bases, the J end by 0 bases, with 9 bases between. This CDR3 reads CASSLRGSSYNEQFF. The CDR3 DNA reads TGTGCCAGCAGCTTGCGGGGTAGCTCCTACAATGAGCAGTTCTTC. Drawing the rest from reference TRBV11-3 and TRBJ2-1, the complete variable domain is EAGVVQSPRYKIIEKKQPVAFWCNPISGHNTLYWYLQNLGQGPELLIRYENEEAVDDSQLPKDRFSAERLKGVDSTLKIQPAELGDSAVYLCASSLRGSSYNEQFFGPGTRLTVL.

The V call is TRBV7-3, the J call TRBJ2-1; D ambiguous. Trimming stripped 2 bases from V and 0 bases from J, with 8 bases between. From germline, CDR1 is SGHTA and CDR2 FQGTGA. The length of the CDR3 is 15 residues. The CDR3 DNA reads TGTGCCAGCAGCTTACTACGGAGCTCCTACAATGAGCAGTTCTTC. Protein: CASSLLRSSYNEQFF.

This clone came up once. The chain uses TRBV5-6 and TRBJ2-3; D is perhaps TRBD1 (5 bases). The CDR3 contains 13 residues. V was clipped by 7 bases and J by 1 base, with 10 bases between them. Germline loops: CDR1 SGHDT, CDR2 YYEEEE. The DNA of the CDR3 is TGTGCCAGCGGGGCTTCCCGCACAGATACGCAGTATTTT. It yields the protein CASGASRTDTQYF.

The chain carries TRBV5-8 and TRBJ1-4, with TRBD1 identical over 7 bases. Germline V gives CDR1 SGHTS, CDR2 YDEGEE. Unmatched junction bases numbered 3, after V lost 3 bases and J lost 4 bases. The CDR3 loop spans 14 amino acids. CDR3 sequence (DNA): TGTGCCAGCAGCTCGGGACAGTATAATGAAAAACTGTTTTTT. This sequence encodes CASSSGQYNEKLFF.

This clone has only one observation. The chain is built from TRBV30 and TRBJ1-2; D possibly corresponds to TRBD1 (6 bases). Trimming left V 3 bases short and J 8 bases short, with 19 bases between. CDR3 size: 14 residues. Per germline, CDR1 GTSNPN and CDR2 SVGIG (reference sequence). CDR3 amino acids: CAWRLVHRVGGYTF. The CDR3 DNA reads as TGTGCCTGGAGACTTGTTCACAGGGTCGGAGGCTACACCTTC.

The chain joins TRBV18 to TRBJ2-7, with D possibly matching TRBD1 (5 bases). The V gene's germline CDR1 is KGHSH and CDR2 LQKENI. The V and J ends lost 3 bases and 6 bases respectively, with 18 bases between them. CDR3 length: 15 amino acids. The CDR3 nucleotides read TGTGCCAGCTCACCTCCCGGCAGGGCGGTGGGCGAGCAGTACTTC. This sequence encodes CASSPPGRAVGEQYF.

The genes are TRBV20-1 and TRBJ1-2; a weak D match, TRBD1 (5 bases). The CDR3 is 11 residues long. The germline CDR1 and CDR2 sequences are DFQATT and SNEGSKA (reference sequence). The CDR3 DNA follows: TGCAAAACGGGGGGGATTTATGGCTACACCTTC. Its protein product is CKTGGIYGYTF.